This T cell receptor beta chain was sequenced during a study of cytomegalovirus exposure and HLA in healthy donors. Study findings and constraints: A subsequent analysis found that TCR clusters from the first cohort also tended to co-occur in the approximately 120 validation repertoires, with about 95% of cluster scores above 0. The authors confirmed in vitro that three CMV-associated chains were specific for CMV antigens.

Concerning this clone: The antigen remains undetermined.

Repertoires were generated with immunoSEQ multiplex PCR, while TCRdb's copy carries only in-frame clones and drops some. The sample contains about 170,000 clones, around nine tenths of which appear only once. Per the germline V gene, CDR1 is MGHRA and CDR2 is YSYEKL. The CDR3 is 16 residues long. Trimming stripped 0 bases from V and 3 bases from J, with 14 bases between. Sample: PBMCs. J is TRBJ1-2 and V is TRBV4-1; D is ambiguous. This clonotype was sampled from a young man in good health and CMV-seropositive. The CDR3 DNA reads TGCGCCAGCAGCCAAGAAGAAAAGCCGCCTCACTATGGCTACACCTTC. It yields the protein CASSQEEKPPHYGYTF.